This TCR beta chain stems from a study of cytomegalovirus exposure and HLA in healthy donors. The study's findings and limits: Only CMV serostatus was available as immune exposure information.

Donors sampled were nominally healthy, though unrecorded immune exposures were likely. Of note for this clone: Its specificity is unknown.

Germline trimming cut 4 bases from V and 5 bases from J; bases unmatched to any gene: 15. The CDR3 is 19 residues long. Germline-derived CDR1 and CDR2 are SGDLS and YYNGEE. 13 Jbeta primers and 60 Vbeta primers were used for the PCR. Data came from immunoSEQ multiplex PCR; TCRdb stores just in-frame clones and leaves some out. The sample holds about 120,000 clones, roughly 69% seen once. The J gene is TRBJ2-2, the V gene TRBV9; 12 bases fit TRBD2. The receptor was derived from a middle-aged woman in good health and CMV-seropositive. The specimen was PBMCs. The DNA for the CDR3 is TGTGCCAGCAGCACCCATCCGGGACTAGCGGGCCGAGGGACCGGGGAGCTGTTTTTT. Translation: CASSTHPGLAGRGTGELFF.